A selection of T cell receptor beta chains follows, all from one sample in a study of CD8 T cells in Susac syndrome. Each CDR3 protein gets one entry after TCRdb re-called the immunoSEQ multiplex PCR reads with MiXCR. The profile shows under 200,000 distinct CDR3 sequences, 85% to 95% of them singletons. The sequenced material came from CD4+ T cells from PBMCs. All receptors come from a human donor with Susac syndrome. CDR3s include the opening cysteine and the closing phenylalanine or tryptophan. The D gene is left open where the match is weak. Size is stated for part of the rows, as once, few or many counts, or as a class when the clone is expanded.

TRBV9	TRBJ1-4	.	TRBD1	CASSSGGQREKLFF	TGTGCCAGCAGCTCAGGGGGGCAACGTGAAAAACTGTTTTTT
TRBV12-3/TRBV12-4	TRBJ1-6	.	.	CASSFSNSPLHF	TGTGCCAGCAGCTTCTCGAATTCACCCCTCCACTTT
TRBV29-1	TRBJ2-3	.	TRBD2	CSGGAGGGTDTQYF	TGCAGCGGGGGAGCGGGGGGCGGCACAGATACGCAGTATTTT
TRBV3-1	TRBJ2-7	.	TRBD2	CASSRGGAYEQYF	TGTGCCAGCAGCCGCGGGGGAGCCTACGAGCAGTACTTC
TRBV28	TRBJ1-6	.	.	CASSLINSPLHF	TGTGCCAGCAGTTTAATTAATTCACCCCTCCACTTT
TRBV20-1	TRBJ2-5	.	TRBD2	CSAQTTSGEETQYF	TGCAGTGCTCAAACGACTAGCGGGGAGGAGACCCAGTACTTC
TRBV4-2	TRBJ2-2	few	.	CASSQGGTGELFF	TGTGCCAGCAGCCAAGGTGGGACCGGGGAGCTGTTTTTT
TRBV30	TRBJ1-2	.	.	CAWSTQVQNGYTF	TGTGCCTGGAGTACCCAGGTTCAGAATGGCTACACCTTC
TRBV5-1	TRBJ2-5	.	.	CASSLNTGGQETQYF	TGCGCCAGCAGCTTGAATACTGGGGGCCAAGAGACCCAGTACTTC
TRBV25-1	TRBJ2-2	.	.	CASSEDFSWGTGELFF	TGTGCCAGCAGTGAAGACTTCTCTTGGGGCACCGGGGAGCTGTTTTTT
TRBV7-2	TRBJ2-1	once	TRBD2	CASSQNLGRGGFTNEQFF	TGTGCCAGCAGCCAAAATCTCGGCCGGGGAGGGTTTACGAATGAGCAGTTCTTC
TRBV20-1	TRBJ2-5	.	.	CSADLGQETQYF	TGCAGTGCCGACCTAGGGCAAGAGACCCAGTACTTC
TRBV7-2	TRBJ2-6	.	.	CASSLVSGSGANVLTF	TGTGCCAGCAGCTTGGTCTCAGGGTCCGGGGCCAACGTCCTGACTTTC
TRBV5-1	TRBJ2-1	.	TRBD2	CASSATSGAGSYNEQFF	TGCGCCAGCAGCGCGACTAGCGGGGCGGGGTCCTACAATGAGCAGTTCTTC
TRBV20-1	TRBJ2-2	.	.	CSARWLRTGELFF	TGCAGTGCTAGGTGGCTCCGCACCGGGGAGCTGTTTTTT
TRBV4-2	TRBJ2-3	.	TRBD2	CASSHTSADTQYF	TGTGCCAGCAGCCATACTAGCGCAGATACGCAGTATTTT
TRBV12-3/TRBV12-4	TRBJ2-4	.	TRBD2	CASSLYHLAGGRENIQYF	TGTGCCAGCAGTTTATACCATCTGGCGGGGGGTCGGGAAAACATTCAGTACTTC
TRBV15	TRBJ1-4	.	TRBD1	CATSRPDRGDEKLFF	TGTGCCACCAGCCGCCCAGACAGGGGAGATGAAAAACTGTTTTTT
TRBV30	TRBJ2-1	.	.	CAWRGWANEQFF	TGTGCCTGGAGGGGTTGGGCGAATGAGCAGTTCTTC
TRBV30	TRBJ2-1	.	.	CAWSNQNEQFF	TGTGCCTGGAGTAACCAAAATGAGCAGTTCTTC
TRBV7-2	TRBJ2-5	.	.	CASSSGPERETQYF	TGTGCCAGCAGCTCGGGACCCGAGCGGGAGACCCAGTACTTC
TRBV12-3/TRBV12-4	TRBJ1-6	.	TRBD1	CASSLTGEPWNSPLHF	TGTGCCAGCAGCCTGACAGGGGAGCCTTGGAATTCACCCCTCCACTTT
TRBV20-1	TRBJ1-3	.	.	CSASETAGNTIYF	TGCAGTGCTAGTGAGACAGCCGGAAACACCATATATTTT
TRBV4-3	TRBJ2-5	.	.	CASSQGGSGETQYF	TGCGCCAGCAGCCAAGGGGGGTCGGGAGAGACCCAGTACTTC
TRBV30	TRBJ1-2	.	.	CAWTALGGPYGYTF	TGTGCCTGGACTGCTTTAGGGGGTCCCTATGGCTACACCTTC
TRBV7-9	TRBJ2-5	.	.	CASSLVKETQYF	TGTGCCAGCAGCTTAGTGAAAGAGACCCAGTACTTC
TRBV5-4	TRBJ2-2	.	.	CASSLESGGGDGELFF	TGTGCCAGCAGCCTGGAATCAGGGGGGGGTGACGGGGAGCTGTTTTTT
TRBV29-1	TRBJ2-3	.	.	CSLSGGYSTDTQYF	TGCAGTCTTTCGGGCGGCTACAGCACAGATACGCAGTATTTT
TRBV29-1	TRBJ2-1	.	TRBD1	CSVEEYRGNEQFF	TGCAGCGTTGAAGAGTACAGGGGCAATGAGCAGTTCTTC
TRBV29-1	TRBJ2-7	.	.	CSVLTHGGEQYF	TGCAGCGTTCTTACCCATGGAGGCGAGCAGTACTTC
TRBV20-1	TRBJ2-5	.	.	CSASGRYQETQYF	TGCAGTGCTAGTGGCAGGTACCAAGAGACCCAGTACTTC
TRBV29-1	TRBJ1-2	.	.	CSVEDQGRVRDGYTF	TGCAGCGTTGAAGATCAGGGCAGGGTACGCGATGGCTACACCTTC
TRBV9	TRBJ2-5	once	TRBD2	CASSAGLASQETQYF	TGTGCCAGCAGTGCTGGACTAGCTAGTCAAGAGACCCAGTACTTC
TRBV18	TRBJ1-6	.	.	CASSPTDFYNSPLHF	TGTGCCAGCTCACCCACCGACTTCTATAATTCACCCCTCCACTTT
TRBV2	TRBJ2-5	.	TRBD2	CASSELAGKQTQYF	TGTGCCAGCAGTGAACTAGCGGGGAAGCAGACCCAGTACTTC
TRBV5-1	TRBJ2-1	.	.	CASTPDVYNEQFF	TGCGCCAGCACCCCGGACGTATACAATGAGCAGTTCTTC